The 18 T cell receptor beta chains listed next were all sequenced from one sample in a study of T cell repertoires in cytomegalovirus infection. In TCRdb, the reads were re-called with MiXCR into one record per CDR3 protein. The data show about 160,000 distinct CDR3 sequences, less than 25% seen once. The antigens of these receptors remain unknown. Specimen: CD8+ T cells from cultured PBMCs, collected from culture after CMV antigen stimulation. These receptors were obtained from a human donor in good health (CMV status not recorded). Some clones in this sample may be carry-over from other donors' samples.

The CDR3 sequence: CASSLVRAGGTFF. Here the CDR3 DNA reads TGTGCCAGCAGCTTAGTTCGGGCAGGGGGGACTTTCTTT. The J gene is TRBJ1-1, the V gene TRBV7-2; TRBD1 agrees at 7 bases. V lost 1 base, J lost 12 bases, and 8 bases stayed unmatched. The CDR3 sequence is 13 residues long. The germline V gene encodes CDR1 SGHTA and CDR2 FQGNSA.

In its sample, this clonotype was seen a few times. The chain recombines TRBV6-1 with TRBJ2-4, with 9 bases matching TRBD1. J gave up 0 bases and V 5 bases, and 11 bases lay outside the gene matches. CDR1 and CDR2 (germline): MNHNS, SASEGT. The CDR3 is 18 residues long. This CDR3 reads CASSPGTGPSGAKNIQYF. CDR3 nucleotides: TGTGCCAGCAGTCCCGGGACAGGGCCGTCGGGAGCCAAAAACATTCAGTACTTC.

This clonotype was seen more than once but under ten times. This rearrangement joins TRBV7-6 to TRBJ2-7, with TRBD1 identical over 9 bases. The length of the CDR3 is 15 residues. Germline lookup yields CDR1 SGHVS and CDR2 FNYEAQ. The junction had 6 bases not matched to a gene; V was cut back by 4 bases and J by 2 bases. The CDR3 here is CASSSGQGKPYEQYF. The CDR3 DNA follows: TGTGCCAGCAGCTCGGGACAGGGAAAACCCTACGAGCAGTACTTC.

The chain couples TRBV6-2 or TRBV6-3 to TRBJ2-5, with TRBD2 identical over 9 bases. The CDR3 length is 16 residues. The V gene end was trimmed by 2 bases and the J gene end by 0 bases; junction bases not matched to a gene: 4. The germline V gene encodes CDR1 MNHEY and CDR2 SVGEGT. The CDR3 DNA reads TGTGCCAGCAGTTACCGGGCGGGGGGGTACCAAGAGACCCAGTACTTC. This translates into CASSYRAGGYQETQYF.

Turning to this clonotype: The junction departs from germline at one end; a sequencing error may be responsible. V is TRBV11-2 and J is TRBJ2-3; no definite D call. The CDR3 spans 12 residues. Germline V gives CDR1 SGHAT, CDR2 FQNNGV. The DNA for the CDR3 is TGTGCCAGCAGCATAGACGACGATACGCAGTATTTT. This gives the protein CASSIDDDTQYF.

This clonotype was detected a few times. V gene TRBV12-3 or TRBV12-4 combines with J gene TRBJ2-7; D possibly uses TRBD1 or TRBD2 (6 bases each). CDR3 length: 15 residues. The V and J ends lost 6 bases and 2 bases respectively, with 17 bases between them. CDR3 loop: CASSEEGGETYEQYF. In DNA, the CDR3 is TGTGCCAGCAGCGAAGAGGGGGGCGAAACCTACGAGCAGTACTTC.

The chain is built from TRBV19 and TRBJ2-5; 8 bases line up with TRBD2. Germline CDR1 and CDR2: LNHDA and SQIVND (reference sequence). V lost 5 bases to trimming and J lost 1 base; unmatched junction nucleotides: 6. This CDR3 has 15 amino acids. In DNA, the CDR3 is TGTGCCAGTAGTGACGGGGGGGGACCCCAAGAGACCCAGTACTTC. Its protein product is CASSDGGGPQETQYF.

This clonotype came up a few times. The chain links TRBV27 to TRBJ2-1, with a possible D match to TRBD2 (5 bases). The CDR3 contains 14 residues. V lost 4 bases, J lost 1 base, and 8 bases lay in between. Germline CDR1 reads MNHEY; CDR2 reads SMNVEV (reference sequence). CDR3 in amino acids: CASSYSGSYNEQFF. CDR3 coding DNA: TGTGCCAGCAGTTATTCGGGGTCCTACAATGAGCAGTTCTTC.

The table lists this clonotype with a few counts. The chain joins TRBV7-8 to TRBJ1-1; no firm D call. V dropped 3 bases and J dropped 3 bases, with 17 bases sitting between them. The CDR3 runs 16 residues. Germline V lookup: CDR1 SGHVS, CDR2 FQNEAQ. The CDR3 reads CASSLEGWAADTEAFF. Here the CDR3 DNA reads TGTGCCAGCAGCTTGGAAGGATGGGCGGCGGACACTGAAGCTTTCTTT.

The chain links TRBV7-8 to TRBJ1-1, with 7 bases matching TRBD1. Germline V gives CDR1 SGHVS, CDR2 FQNEAQ. This CDR3 comprises 15 residues. Trimming cost V 3 bases and J 5 bases; bases outside gene matches: 9. The CDR3: CASSFARQGGTEAFF. CDR3 DNA: TGTGCCAGCAGCTTCGCTCGACAGGGCGGGACTGAAGCTTTCTTT.

CDR3 bases: TGTGCCAGCAGTTTAGCGCGTGTGATGAACACTGAAGCTTTCTTT. Translating gives CASSLARVMNTEAFF. The chain combines TRBV12-3 or TRBV12-4 with TRBJ1-1; D is unclear. Between the trimmed V and J ends, which lost 0 bases and 0 bases, there was a span of 8 bases. The CDR3 extends over 15 amino acids.

J is TRBJ2-7 and V is TRBV5-5; D remains unclear. Looked up from germline, CDR1 is SGHKS and CDR2 is YYEKEE (reference sequence). Deletions cut 3 bases from V and 6 bases from J, with 16 bases between. The CDR3 consists of 14 residues. As DNA, the CDR3 is TGTGCCAGCAGCTGGGGTAAGTGGACCCCCGAGCAGTACTTC. Translating it yields CASSWGKWTPEQYF.

The chain combines TRBV7-8 with TRBJ2-3, with 7 bases matching TRBD1. Germline trimming cut 2 bases from V and 2 bases from J; bases unmatched to any gene: 13. Looked up from germline, CDR1 is SGHVS and CDR2 is FQNEAQ. This CDR3 has 18 residues. This chain's CDR3 is CASSLRGGRQGNTDTQYF. The CDR3 nucleotides are TGTGCCAGCAGCTTAAGGGGCGGTAGACAGGGTAACACAGATACGCAGTATTTT.

The table lists this clonotype with a few counts. The gene calls are TRBV2 and TRBJ1-6; 7 nucleotides match TRBD1. Unmatched junction bases numbered 1, after V lost 7 bases and J lost 1 base. Germline V gives CDR1 SNHLY, CDR2 FYNNEI. The CDR3 has 14 residues. CDR3 nucleotide sequence: TGTGCCAGCAAGACAGGGTCCTATAATTCACCCCTCCACTTT. Translating it yields CASKTGSYNSPLHF.

The chain recombines TRBV12-3 or TRBV12-4 with TRBJ2-7; D is perhaps TRBD1 or TRBD2 (6 bases each). The CDR3 is 14 residues long. V lost 5 bases, J lost 3 bases, and 14 bases lay in between. CDR3 in DNA: TGTGCCAGCAGTCGTGGGGGGCCACGCTACGAGCAGTACTTC. This sequence encodes CASSRGGPRYEQYF.

This clonotype has a handful of counts. The gene calls are TRBV7-3 and TRBJ2-3; 8 positions agree with TRBD2. The CDR3 is 13 amino acids. Germline V gene lookup returns CDR1 SGHTA and CDR2 FQGTGA. With 5 bases clipped from V and 8 bases from J, the junction kept 6 bases outside the gene matches. As DNA, the CDR3 is TGTGCCAGCAGCCCCGGGGGGGCAAGTACGCAGTATTTT. Amino acid sequence: CASSPGGASTQYF.

V and J are TRBV7-6 and TRBJ1-1; D gene unclear. V lost 1 base to trimming and J lost 4 bases, with 16 bases between them. The CDR3 contains 16 residues. Germline CDR1 SGHVS, CDR2 FNYEAQ. CDR3 residues: CASSLGVSGAGTEAFF. The DNA of the CDR3 is TGTGCCAGCAGCTTAGGAGTCTCGGGCGCTGGCACTGAAGCTTTCTTT.

This clonotype was found many times. This CDR3 is CASSHSQAGQVSYEQYF. The DNA for the CDR3 is TGTGCCAGCAGCCATTCCCAGGCGGGCCAGGTTTCCTACGAGCAGTACTTC. The chain links TRBV7-9 to TRBJ2-7, with D perhaps TRBD2 (5 bases). V was trimmed by 5 bases and J by 1 base, leaving 21 bases between them. The CDR3 runs 17 residues. Looked up from germline, CDR1 is SEHNR and CDR2 is FQNEAQ (reference sequence).